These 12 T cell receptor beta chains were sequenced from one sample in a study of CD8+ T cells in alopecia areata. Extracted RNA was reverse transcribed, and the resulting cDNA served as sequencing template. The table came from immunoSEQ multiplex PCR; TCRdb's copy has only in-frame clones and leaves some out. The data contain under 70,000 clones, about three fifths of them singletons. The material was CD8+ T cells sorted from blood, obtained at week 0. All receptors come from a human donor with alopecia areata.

The CDR3 nucleotides are TGTGCCAGCAGCTTAGTGGCTAGCGGCCGAGAAGAGACCCAGTACTTC. Translation gives CASSLVASGREETQYF. The rearrangement links TRBV13 to TRBJ2-5; TRBD2 aligns across 7 bases. Losses at the gene ends were 1 base for V and 3 bases for J; bases not matched to a gene: 8. Germline V lookup: CDR1 PRHDT, CDR2 FYEKMQ (reference sequence). This CDR3 comprises 16 residues.

This CDR3 is CAWRGLGGRRSGYTF. The CDR3 nucleotides read TGTGCCTGGAGAGGTTTAGGGGGGCGCCGCTCTGGCTACACCTTC. The genes are TRBV30 and TRBJ1-2; maybe TRBD1 (6 bases). The length of the CDR3 is 15 residues. V was shortened by 3 bases and J by 7 bases, with 21 bases between the two germline ends. CDR1 GTSNPN and CDR2 SVGIG come from the germline V gene (reference sequence).

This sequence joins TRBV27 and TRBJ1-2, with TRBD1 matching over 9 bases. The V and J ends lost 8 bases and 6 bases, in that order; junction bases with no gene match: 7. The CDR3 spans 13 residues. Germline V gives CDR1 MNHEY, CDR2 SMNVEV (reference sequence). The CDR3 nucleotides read TGTGCCAGCCGGACAGGGGCCCTCGATGGCTACACCTTC. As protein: CASRTGALDGYTF.

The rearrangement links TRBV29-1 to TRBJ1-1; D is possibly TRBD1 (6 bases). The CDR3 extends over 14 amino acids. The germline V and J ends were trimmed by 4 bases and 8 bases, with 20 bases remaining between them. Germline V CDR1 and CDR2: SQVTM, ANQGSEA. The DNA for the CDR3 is TGCAGCGTTGGGAAGGGGGAAGGGGGACCCGAAGCTTTCTTT. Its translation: CSVGKGEGGPEAFF.

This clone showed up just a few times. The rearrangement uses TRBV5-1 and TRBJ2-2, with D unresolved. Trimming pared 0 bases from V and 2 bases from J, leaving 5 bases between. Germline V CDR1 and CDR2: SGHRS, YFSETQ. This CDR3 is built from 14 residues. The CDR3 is CASSLGFNTGELFF. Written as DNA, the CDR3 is TGCGCCAGCAGCTTGGGATTTAACACCGGGGAGCTGTTTTTT.

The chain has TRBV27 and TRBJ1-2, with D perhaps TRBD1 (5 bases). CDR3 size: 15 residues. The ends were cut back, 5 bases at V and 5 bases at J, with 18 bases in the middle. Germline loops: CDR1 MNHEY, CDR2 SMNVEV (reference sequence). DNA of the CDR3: TGTGCCAGCAGTCCCCACGCAGGTGGGGGTTATGGCTACACCTTC. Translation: CASSPHAGGGYGYTF.

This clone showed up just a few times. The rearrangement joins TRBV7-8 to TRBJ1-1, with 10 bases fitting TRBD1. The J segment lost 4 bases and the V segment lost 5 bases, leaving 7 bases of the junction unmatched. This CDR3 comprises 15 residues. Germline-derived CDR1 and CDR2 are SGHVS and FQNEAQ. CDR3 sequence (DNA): TGTGCCAGCAGCGAGAGACAGGGGGCGCGCACTGAAGCTTTCTTT. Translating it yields CASSERQGARTEAFF.

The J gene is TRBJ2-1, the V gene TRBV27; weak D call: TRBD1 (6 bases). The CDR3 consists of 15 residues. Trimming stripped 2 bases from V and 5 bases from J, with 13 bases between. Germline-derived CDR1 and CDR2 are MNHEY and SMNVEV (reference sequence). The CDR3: CASSLRGWTDNEQFF. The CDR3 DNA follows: TGTGCCAGCAGTTTAAGGGGGTGGACTGACAATGAGCAGTTCTTC.

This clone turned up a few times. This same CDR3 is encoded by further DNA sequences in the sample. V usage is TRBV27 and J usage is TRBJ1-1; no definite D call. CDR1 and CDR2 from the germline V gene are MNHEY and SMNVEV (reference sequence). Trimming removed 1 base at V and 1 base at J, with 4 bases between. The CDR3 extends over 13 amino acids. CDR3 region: CASSLLGNTEAFF. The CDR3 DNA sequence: TGTGCCAGCAGTTTATTGGGGAACACTGAAGCTTTCTTT.

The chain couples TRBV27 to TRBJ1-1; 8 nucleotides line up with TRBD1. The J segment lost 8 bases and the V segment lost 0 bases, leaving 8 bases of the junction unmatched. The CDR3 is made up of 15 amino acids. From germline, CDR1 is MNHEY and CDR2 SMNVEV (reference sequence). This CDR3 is CASSLSIRGLDEAFF. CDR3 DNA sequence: TGTGCCAGCAGTTTATCAATCAGGGGGCTCGACGAAGCTTTCTTT.

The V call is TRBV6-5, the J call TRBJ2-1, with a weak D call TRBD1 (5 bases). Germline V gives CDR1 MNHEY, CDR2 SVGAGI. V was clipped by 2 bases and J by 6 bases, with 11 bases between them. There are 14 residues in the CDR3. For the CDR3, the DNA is TGTGCCAGCAGTTACGGGGCAGGGCCCAATGAGCAGTTCTTC. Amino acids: CASSYGAGPNEQFF.

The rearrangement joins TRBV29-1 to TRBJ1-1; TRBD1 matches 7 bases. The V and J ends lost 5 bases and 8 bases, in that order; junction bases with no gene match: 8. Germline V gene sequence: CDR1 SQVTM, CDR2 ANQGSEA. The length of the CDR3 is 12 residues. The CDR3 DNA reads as TGCAGCGTTACGACTGAAGGGGGCGAAGCTTTCTTT. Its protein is CSVTTEGGEAFF.